These 7 T cell receptor beta chains were all obtained from the same sample, sequenced in a study of blood T cell repertoires in COVID-19. TCRdb's copy holds only in-frame clones and misses some; the assay was immunoSEQ multiplex PCR. The sample yields about 91,000 clones, over 75% seen once. The sequenced sample was peripheral blood. These receptor sequences come from a man between 65 and 85 years old with acute or convalescent COVID-19.

The rearrangement uses TRBV9 and TRBJ2-1, with D perhaps TRBD1 (6 bases). Trimming took 3 bases from V and 4 from J, leaving 14 bases between them. The CDR3 runs to 15 residues. Germline values: CDR1 SGDLS, CDR2 YYNGEE. The CDR3 DNA reads as TGTGCCAGCAGCGCCTTCGGACAGCCTTACAATGAGCAGTTCTTC. Amino acids: CASSAFGQPYNEQFF.

The chain combines TRBV19 with TRBJ2-2; possible D gene TRBD1, 6 bases. The germline gives CDR1 LNHDA, CDR2 SQIVND (reference sequence). Trimming shortened V by 7 bases and J by 3 bases, and 12 bases separated the two germline ends. This CDR3 comprises 14 residues. CDR3 amino acids: CASIRTEYTGELFF. The CDR3 DNA reads TGTGCCAGTATAAGGACAGAATACACCGGGGAGCTGTTTTTT. The full variable domain, with the rest looked up from reference TRBV19 and TRBJ2-2, is DGGITQSPKYLFRKEGQNVTLSCEQNLNHDAMYWYRQDPGQGLRLIYYSQIVNDFQKGDIAEGYSVSREKKESFPLTVTSAQKNPTAFYLCASIRTEYTGELFFGEGSRLTVL.

This clone was detected a few times. The chain has TRBV18 and TRBJ2-2, with a weak D call TRBD1 (6 bases). Germline CDR1 and CDR2: KGHSH and LQKENI. Trimming stripped 2 bases from V and 5 bases from J, with 15 bases between. The CDR3 runs 16 residues. CDR3 in DNA: TGTGCCAGCTCACCAAACCCACAGGGAAATACCGGGGAGCTGTTTTTT. Encoded protein: CASSPNPQGNTGELFF.

This clone was detected only a few times. The V and J genes are TRBV5-6 and TRBJ2-1; 10 bases line up with TRBD1. Germline CDR1 reads SGHDT; CDR2 reads YYEEEE. The CDR3 spans 16 residues. V shed 4 bases and J 7 bases; nucleotides not matched to a gene: 11. The CDR3 nucleotides are TGTGCCAGCAGCCCGGCGACAGGGGGCGCAGGGAATGAGCAGTTCTTC. Amino acids: CASSPATGGAGNEQFF.

V gene TRBV6-5 combines with J gene TRBJ1-5; 7 nucleotides line up with TRBD1. The germline V gene has CDR1 MNHEY and CDR2 SVGAGI. Losses at the gene ends were 3 bases for V and 8 bases for J; bases not matched to a gene: 4. The CDR3 spans 13 residues. CDR3 coding DNA: TGTGCCAGCAGTTATCGCAGGGGGGAGCCCCAGCATTTT. It codes for CASSYRRGEPQHF.

V gene TRBV12-3 or TRBV12-4 combines with J gene TRBJ1-5; 9 bases are a match to TRBD1. The V segment lost 5 bases and the J segment 6 bases; nucleotides outside the gene matches: 2. CDR3 length equals 13 residues. CDR3 loop: CASSGTGSQPQHF. The CDR3 DNA sequence: TGTGCCAGCAGTGGGACAGGGAGTCAGCCCCAGCATTTT.

This clone was seen only a few times. The chain joins TRBV6-5 to TRBJ1-5, with D possibly being TRBD1 (6 bases). Per germline, CDR1 MNHEY and CDR2 SVGAGI. V gave up 7 bases and J gave up 8 bases, with 21 bases separating them. This CDR3 has 15 amino acids. This CDR3 reads CASISTGPSTEPQHF. For the CDR3, the DNA is TGTGCCAGCATATCTACAGGGCCGTCAACGGAGCCCCAGCATTTT.